This TCR beta chain was captured in a study of blood T cell repertoires in COVID-19. On the study more broadly: Whether acute or convalescent, the COVID-19 samples came from the United States, Italy and Spain.

There are 14 residues in the CDR3. Unmatched junction bases numbered 10, after V lost 7 bases and J lost 7 bases. Germline loops: CDR1 SGHNT, CDR2 YENEEA. Here immunoSEQ multiplex PCR was the method, and the copy in TCRdb shows in-frame clones only, minus some. The data contain some 70,000 clones, nearly 80% of them singletons. The sequence was obtained from a human donor in a cohort sampled during active COVID-19. The sample consisted of peripheral blood. The chain links TRBV11-3 to TRBJ1-2; 9 positions match TRBD1. Here the CDR3 reads CASTLGQGGSGYTF. The DNA for the CDR3 is TGTGCCAGCACTCTGGGACAGGGAGGCAGTGGCTACACCTTC.